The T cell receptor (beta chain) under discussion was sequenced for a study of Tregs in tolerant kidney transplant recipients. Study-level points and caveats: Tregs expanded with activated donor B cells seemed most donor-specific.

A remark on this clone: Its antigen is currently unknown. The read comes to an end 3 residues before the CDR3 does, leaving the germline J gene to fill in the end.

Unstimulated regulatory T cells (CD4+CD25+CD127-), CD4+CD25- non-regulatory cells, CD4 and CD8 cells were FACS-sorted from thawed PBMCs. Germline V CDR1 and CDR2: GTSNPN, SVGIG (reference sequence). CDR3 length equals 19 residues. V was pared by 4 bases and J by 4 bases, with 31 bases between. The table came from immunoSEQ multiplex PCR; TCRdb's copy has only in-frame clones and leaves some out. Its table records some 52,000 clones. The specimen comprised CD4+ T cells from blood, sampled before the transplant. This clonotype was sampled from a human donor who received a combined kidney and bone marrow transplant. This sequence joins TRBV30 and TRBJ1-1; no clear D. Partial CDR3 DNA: TGTGCCTGGATCCCCCCCCCTGGGCAGGCTAAAGACATTGGCACTGAA. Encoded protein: CAWIPPPGQAKDIGTE. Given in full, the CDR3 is CAWIPPPGQAKDIGTEAFF.